This T cell receptor beta chain was recorded in a study of blood T cell repertoires in COVID-19. Background on the study: Whether acute or convalescent, the COVID-19 samples came from the United States, Italy and Spain. The cDNA or gDNA used as material had been derived from T cells, B-cell-depleted T cells, or PBMCs.

Per the original data handling: Using reference gene primer amplification, nucleated cell counts were estimated. The repertoire was sequenced with immunoSEQ multiplex PCR; TCRdb's copy has only in-frame clones and lacks some. The DNA gave D and trimming, while V, J and clone size come from that table. In the table there are 95,000 to 110,000 clones, more than 80% of which are singletons. The germline CDR1 and CDR2 sequences are SEHNR and FQNEAQ (reference sequence). The CDR3 contains 16 residues. Germline trimming cut 0 bases from V and 3 bases from J; bases unmatched to any gene: 2. This clone was seen only a few times.

V and J are TRBV7-9 and TRBJ2-2, with 9 bases lining up with TRBD2. The receptor was derived from a man aged 60-69 years with acute or convalescent COVID-19. The material sequenced was peripheral blood. The CDR3 region is CASSLASGSDTGELFF. CDR3 DNA sequence: TGTGCCAGCAGCTTAGCTAGCGGGAGCGACACCGGGGAGCTGTTTTTT.